These 28 T cell receptor beta chains originate from one sample sequenced in a study of cytomegalovirus exposure and HLA in healthy donors. PCR amplification relied on 60 Vbeta primers (plus 13 Jbeta primers). The table came from immunoSEQ multiplex PCR; TCRdb's copy has only in-frame clones and leaves some out. The table shows fewer than 200,000 clones, with over 80% occurring only once. Material: PBMCs. These receptor sequences come from a woman in her 50s in good health and CMV-seropositive.

The chain combines TRBV10-1 with TRBJ2-7; unclear D gene. V lost 11 bases and J 3 bases, leaving 17 bases between the germline ends. The length of the CDR3 is 13 residues. Germline CDR1 WNHNN, CDR2 SYGVQD (reference sequence). DNA for the CDR3: TGCGCCGCCCCCAACGGGTTACACTACGAGCAGTACTTC. Its translation is CAAPNGLHYEQYF.

CDR3 bases: TGTGCCAGCAGCGTCTTGGACAGGGATAACTATGGCTACACCTTC. Residues: CASSVLDRDNYGYTF. The chain carries TRBV9 and TRBJ1-2; 8 positions agree with TRBD1. Germline V lookup: CDR1 SGDLS, CDR2 YYNGEE. The V segment lost 2 bases and the J segment 1 base; nucleotides outside the gene matches: 4. The CDR3 runs 15 residues.

The rearrangement uses TRBV30 and TRBJ1-2, with D possibly matching TRBD1 (5 bases). Germline V gene sequence: CDR1 GTSNPN, CDR2 SVGIG (reference sequence). V was pared by 0 bases and J by 8 bases, with 13 bases between. CDR3 size: 13 residues. The DNA for the CDR3 is TGTGCCTGGAGTGTAGGGGCCGCGCAGGGCTACACCTTC. Its protein is CAWSVGAAQGYTF.

In the case of this clone: The junction departs from germline at one end; a sequencing error may be responsible. This chain connects TRBV11-2 to TRBJ2-5; the match to TRBD1 covers 9 bases. Germline CDR1 is SGHAT and CDR2 is FQNNGV. This CDR3 is built from 16 residues. The CDR3 here is CASCLGGTGSGETQYF. CDR3 DNA sequence: TGTGCCAGCTGCTTAGGTGGGACAGGGTCCGGAGAGACCCAGTACTTC.

The gene calls are TRBV7-2 and TRBJ2-2; 13 bases are shared with TRBD2. CDR1 is SGHTA, CDR2 FQGNSA, per germline. J lost 7 bases, V lost 8 bases, and 7 bases had no gene match. The CDR3 is made up of 15 amino acids. Here the CDR3 DNA reads TGTGCCAGCGGACTAGCGGGGGCCCTTAACGGGGAGCTGTTTTTT. Protein product: CASGLAGALNGELFF.

This chain links TRBV5-1 with TRBJ1-1; 10 bases agree with TRBD1. CDR1 is SGHRS, CDR2 YFSETQ, per germline. V was pared by 0 bases and J by 11 bases, with 4 bases of the junction left unmatched. This CDR3 comprises 13 residues. The CDR3 bases are TGCGCCAGCAGCTTGGGGGGACAGGGGCCGGCTTTCTTT. This gives the protein CASSLGGQGPAFF.

The J gene is TRBJ2-1, the V gene TRBV19, with 11 nucleotides matching TRBD2. V was clipped by 8 bases and J by 10 bases; unmatched bases: 10. Per germline, CDR1 LNHDA and CDR2 SQIVND (reference sequence). The CDR3 consists of 14 residues. In DNA form, the CDR3 reads TGTGCCAGTGGGCTAGCGGGAGGTCATGGGGAGCAGTTCTTC. As protein: CASGLAGGHGEQFF.

The chain uses TRBV19 and TRBJ1-1; 8 bases match TRBD1. Trimming took 6 bases from V and 4 from J; bases not matched to a gene: 4. The CDR3 length is 13 residues. Germline-derived CDR1 and CDR2 are LNHDA and SQIVND (reference sequence). This CDR3 is CASRLTGGTEAFF. CDR3 nucleotide sequence: TGTGCCAGTAGGTTAACAGGGGGCACTGAAGCTTTCTTT.

The rearrangement uses TRBV15 and TRBJ1-1; TRBD1 agrees at 8 bases. With 1 base clipped from V and 4 bases from J, the junction kept 5 bases outside the gene matches. CDR1 LNHNV and CDR2 YYDKDF come from the germline V gene (reference sequence). The CDR3 covers 15 residues. In DNA, the CDR3 is TGTGCCACCAGCAGAGGGACAGGGACGATCACTGAAGCTTTCTTT. Its protein product is CATSRGTGTITEAFF.

The chain links TRBV25-1 to TRBJ2-7; TRBD2 matches at 10 bases. J gave up 2 bases and V 4 bases, and 5 bases lay outside the gene matches. The CDR3 loop spans 15 amino acids. The germline V gene has CDR1 MGHDK and CDR2 SYGVNS. The CDR3 protein is CASSGSGRLTYEQYF. The DNA of the CDR3 is TGTGCCAGCAGTGGTAGCGGGAGGCTCACCTACGAGCAGTACTTC.

CDR3 residues: CASNSGNTGELFF. CDR3 bases: TGTGCCAGCAATTCAGGGAACACCGGGGAGCTGTTTTTT. The V gene is TRBV27, the J gene TRBJ2-2, with unresolved D. Germline V CDR1 and CDR2: MNHEY, SMNVEV (reference sequence). V was trimmed by 7 bases and J by 1 base, leaving 7 bases between them. The CDR3 contains 13 residues.

This clone was observed a few times. This chain uses TRBV11-2 with TRBJ2-5, with 9 bases aligning to TRBD1. The CDR3 has 13 residues. CDR1 is SGHAT and CDR2 is FQNNGV in the germline V gene. J lost 9 bases, V lost 6 bases, and 8 bases had no gene match. CDR3 nucleotides: TGTGCCAGCAGTCGACAGGGGGATGAGTCCCAGTACTTC. It encodes CASSRQGDESQYF.

The chain employs TRBV4-3 and TRBJ1-6; the match to TRBD1 covers 7 bases. The CDR3 consists of 15 residues. With V trimmed by 4 bases and J by 5 bases, 5 bases remained unmatched. The germline V gene has CDR1 LGHNA and CDR2 YSLEER. CDR3 amino acids: CASSLQGVDNSPLHF. CDR3 bases: TGCGCCAGCAGCCTTCAGGGGGTGGATAATTCACCCCTCCACTTT.

The chain links TRBV29-1 to TRBJ1-2; the match to TRBD1 covers 11 bases. The CDR3 runs to 14 residues. Germline V gives CDR1 SQVTM, CDR2 ANQGSEA. Trimming took 1 base from V and 7 from J; bases not matched to a gene: 5. The CDR3 region is CSVEVGQGAGGYTF. CDR3 coding DNA: TGCAGCGTTGAAGTAGGACAGGGGGCAGGTGGCTACACCTTC.

CDR3 sequence reads: CASSLSGAREQYF. CDR3 nucleotides: TGTGCCAGCAGTTTATCAGGGGCGCGCGAGCAGTACTTC. The chain has TRBV28 and TRBJ2-5, with a tentative D call TRBD1 (6 bases). Judging by the DNA end, TRBJ2-7 fits better; the J call may be wrong. Germline CDR1 reads MDHEN; CDR2 reads SYDVKM. The CDR3 sequence is 13 residues long.

The chain's CDR3 is CASSRGLAGGSTDTQYF. CDR3 coding DNA: TGTGCCAGCTCTCGCGGACTAGCGGGAGGTAGCACAGATACGCAGTATTTT. The chain employs TRBV18 and TRBJ2-3; 14 bases are a match to TRBD2. Losses at the gene ends were 6 bases for V and 0 bases for J; bases not matched to a gene: 5. In germline, CDR1 is KGHSH, CDR2 LQKENI. This CDR3 contains 17 residues.

In its sample, this clone was seen once. This chain uses TRBV4-1 with TRBJ1-2; a weak D match, TRBD1 (6 bases). The CDR3 extends over 15 amino acids. The ends were cut back, 3 bases at V and 5 bases at J, with 16 bases in the middle. Germline lookup yields CDR1 MGHRA and CDR2 YSYEKL. CDR3 sequence reads: CASSQGHGRGYGYTF. The CDR3 DNA reads as TGCGCCAGCAGCCAGGGACACGGTCGGGGATATGGCTACACCTTC.

The chain joins TRBV2 to TRBJ2-7; 8 bases line up with TRBD2. Germline lookup yields CDR1 SNHLY and CDR2 FYNNEI. The CDR3 loop spans 13 amino acids. The ends lost 11 bases at V and 4 bases at J; junction bases unmatched: 10. The CDR3 spells CALGRGGDYEQYF. For the CDR3, the DNA is TGTGCCCTGGGACGGGGGGGGGATTACGAGCAGTACTTC. The whole variable domain, filled in from reference TRBV2 and TRBJ2-7, reads EPEVTQTPSHQVTQMGQEVILRCVPISNHLYFYWYRQILGQKVEFLVSFYNNEISEKSEIFDDQFSVERPDGSNFTLKIRSTKLEDSAMYFCALGRGGDYEQYFGPGTRLTVT.

The chain couples TRBV2 to TRBJ1-5, with 9 nucleotides matching TRBD1. The CDR3 sequence is 14 residues long. The V segment lost 4 bases and the J segment 7 bases; nucleotides outside the gene matches: 5. Germline assignment: CDR1 SNHLY and CDR2 FYNNEI. This CDR3 reads CASSGGQGWQPQHF. CDR3 in DNA: TGTGCCAGCAGTGGGGGACAGGGCTGGCAGCCCCAGCATTTT.

This chain uses TRBV10-2 with TRBJ1-1, with D perhaps TRBD1 (5 bases). The CDR3 covers 13 residues. Germline CDR1 and CDR2: WSHSY and SAAADI. The ends were cut back, 6 bases at V and 3 bases at J, with 11 bases in the middle. The CDR3 nucleotides are TGCGCCAGCAGCCGTACGGGGGACACTGAAGCTTTCTTT. Encoded protein: CASSRTGDTEAFF.

The chain recombines TRBV21-1 with TRBJ2-7; TRBD1, the table's D call, was not compared with the DNA. TRBV21-1 is flagged as a pseudogene. This CDR3 has 16 amino acids. CDR3 protein: CASSGLPGQLTYEQYF. The CDR3 nucleotides read TGTGCCAGCAGCGGGCTACCGGGACAGCTAACCTACGAGCAGTACTTC.

This sequence joins TRBV30 and TRBJ2-1; D unresolved. Trimming removed 7 bases from V and 0 bases from J, with 19 bases in between. Germline lookup yields CDR1 GTSNPN and CDR2 SVGIG (reference sequence). This CDR3 contains 16 residues. The CDR3 nucleotides read TGTGCCTTATCATTACCGGTATTTACCTCCTACAATGAGCAGTTCTTC. Translating gives CALSLPVFTSYNEQFF. The full variable domain, its missing parts supplied by reference TRBV30 and TRBJ2-1, is SQTIHQWPATLVQPVGSPLSLECTVEGTSNPNLYWYRQAAGRGLQLLFYSVGIGQISSEVPQNLSASRPQDRQFILSSKKLLLSDSGFYLCALSLPVFTSYNEQFFGPGTRLTVL.

This clone was seen more than once but under ten times. This chain joins TRBV5-1 and TRBJ2-2, with D maybe TRBD2 (7 bases). The CDR3 length is 16 residues. V gave up 3 bases and J gave up 0 bases, with 12 bases separating them. Looked up from germline, CDR1 is SGHRS and CDR2 is YFSETQ. The CDR3 loop reads CASSYAGGPNTGELFF. The CDR3 bases are TGCGCCAGCAGCTACGCCGGGGGGCCGAACACCGGGGAGCTGTTTTTT.

The chain uses TRBV29-1 and TRBJ2-1; tentative D call: TRBD1 (6 bases). From germline, CDR1 is SQVTM and CDR2 ANQGSEA. The CDR3 consists of 12 residues. V lost 2 bases to trimming and J lost 7 bases, with 9 bases between them. The CDR3 loop reads CSVEQGWNEQFF. CDR3 in DNA: TGCAGCGTTGAACAGGGGTGGAATGAGCAGTTCTTC.

CDR3 amino acids: CASSPRGPGDEKLFF. The CDR3 region has the DNA TGTGCCAGCTCACCCCGGGGCCCGGGGGATGAAAAACTGTTTTTT. The chain links TRBV18 to TRBJ1-4; a weak D match, TRBD1 (5 bases). The CDR3 covers 15 residues. V was shortened by 3 bases and J by 6 bases, with 14 bases between the two germline ends. Germline V gene data show CDR1 as KGHSH and CDR2 as LQKENI. Supplemented by reference TRBV18 and TRBJ1-4, the full variable domain reads NAGVMQNPRHLVRRRGQEARLRCSPMKGHSHVYWYRQLPEEGLKFMVYLQKENIIDESGMPKERFSAEFPKEGPSILRIQQVVRGDSAAYFCASSPRGPGDEKLFFGSGTQLSVL.

CDR3 amino acids: CASSPRSGPSGANVLTF. The CDR3 coding sequence is TGTGCCAGCAGCCCGCGTAGCGGCCCCTCTGGGGCCAACGTCCTGACTTTC. This rearrangement joins TRBV11-3 to TRBJ2-6; tentative D call: TRBD2 (6 bases). The V end lost 5 bases, the J end lost 0 bases, and 14 bases lay between the germline ends. The CDR3 extends over 17 amino acids. Germline loops: CDR1 SGHNT, CDR2 YENEEA.

The chain uses TRBV19 and TRBJ2-2; 9 bases fit TRBD2. Germline V CDR1 and CDR2: LNHDA, SQIVND (reference sequence). Unmatched junction bases numbered 11, after V lost 10 bases and J lost 5 bases. This CDR3 spans 15 amino acids. CDR3 loop: CAISTLAGGTGELFF. Here the CDR3 DNA reads TGTGCCATTTCAACCCTCGCGGGAGGGACCGGGGAGCTGTTTTTT.

J is TRBJ2-5 and V is TRBV6-6, with D possibly matching TRBD1 (5 bases). The CDR3 loop spans 14 amino acids. Trimming took off 3 bases at V and 4 bases at J, with 12 bases between the two ends. CDR1 MNHNY and CDR2 SVGAGI come from the germline V gene (reference sequence). The CDR3 nucleotides are TGTGCCAGCAGTTATGGACACCAGGTAGAGACCCAGTACTTC. Amino acids: CASSYGHQVETQYF.